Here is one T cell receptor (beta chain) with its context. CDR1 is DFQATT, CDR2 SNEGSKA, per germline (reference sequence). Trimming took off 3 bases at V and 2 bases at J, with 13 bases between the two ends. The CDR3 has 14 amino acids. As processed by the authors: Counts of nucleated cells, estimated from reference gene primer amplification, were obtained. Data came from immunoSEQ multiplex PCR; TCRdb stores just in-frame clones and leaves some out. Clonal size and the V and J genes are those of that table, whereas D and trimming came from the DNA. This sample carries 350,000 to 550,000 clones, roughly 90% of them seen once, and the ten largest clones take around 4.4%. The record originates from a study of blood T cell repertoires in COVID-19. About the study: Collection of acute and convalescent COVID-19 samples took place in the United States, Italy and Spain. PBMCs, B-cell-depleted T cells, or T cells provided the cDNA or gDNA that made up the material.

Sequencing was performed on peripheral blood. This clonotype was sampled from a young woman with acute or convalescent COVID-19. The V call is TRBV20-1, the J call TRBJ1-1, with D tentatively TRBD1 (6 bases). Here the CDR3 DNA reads TGCAGTGCTAGTTGGGGGCTGCTTAACACTGAAGCTTTCTTT. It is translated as CSASWGLLNTEAFF.